This entry lists 5 T cell receptor beta chains sequenced from one sample in a study of cytomegalovirus exposure and HLA in healthy donors. Primers included in the PCR were 60 Vbeta and 13 Jbeta primers. TCRdb's copy holds only in-frame clones and misses some; the assay was immunoSEQ multiplex PCR. The table has approximately 70,000 clones, 70% to 80% seen once; the top ten hold about 6.5%. Sequencing was done on a sample of PBMCs. The receptors were gathered from a man in his fifties in good health and CMV-seronegative.

The V call is TRBV30, the J call TRBJ2-5; no definite D call. Trimming removed 2 bases from V and 4 bases from J, with 2 bases in between. The CDR3 totals 10 residues. The V gene's germline CDR1 is GTSNPN and CDR2 SVGIG (reference sequence). CDR3 coding DNA: TGTGCCTGGAGTCGAGAGACCCAGTACTTC. It yields the protein CAWSRETQYF.

V gene TRBV6-5 combines with J gene TRBJ2-7; possible D gene TRBD1, 6 bases. Germline CDR1 is MNHEY and CDR2 is SVGAGI. Trimming shortened V by 5 bases and J by 7 bases, and 15 bases separated the two germline ends. The CDR3 is 13 amino acids. The CDR3 sequence is CASSPPGAGEQYF. As DNA, the CDR3 is TGTGCCAGCAGTCCCCCAGGGGCTGGAGAGCAGTACTTC.

The chain recombines TRBV6-5 with TRBJ1-2; TRBD1 matches at 9 bases. The CDR3 is 16 amino acids. Losses at the gene ends were 2 bases for V and 8 bases for J; bases not matched to a gene: 12. Per the germline V gene, CDR1 is MNHEY and CDR2 is SVGAGI. The CDR3 DNA reads as TGTGCCAGCAGTTACCAATATTCCGGGACAGGGAGAGGCTACACCTTC. This sequence encodes CASSYQYSGTGRGYTF.

The chain has TRBV6-4 and TRBJ2-1; perhaps TRBD1 as D (5 bases). The V end lost 2 bases, the J end lost 4 bases, and 12 bases lay between the germline ends. This CDR3 contains 15 residues. CDR1 is MRHNA and CDR2 is SNTAGT in the germline V gene. CDR3 sequence (DNA): TGTGCCAGCAGTGACACGGACAAGGCTTACAATGAGCAGTTCTTC. Its protein product is CASSDTDKAYNEQFF.

V and J are TRBV5-1 and TRBJ2-5; D is perhaps TRBD2 (5 bases). With 3 bases removed from V and 5 bases from J, the gap between germline ends came to 14 bases. The CDR3 sequence is 14 residues long. From germline, CDR1 is SGHRS and CDR2 YFSETQ. CDR3 loop: CASSSTEVAETQYF. The CDR3 DNA sequence: TGCGCCAGCAGCTCTACGGAGGTAGCCGAGACCCAGTACTTC.